This TCR beta chain was sequenced during a study of beta chain features in type 1 diabetes (dated by TCRdb to about 2018). In terms of the full investigation: Mean age, gender distribution, total cell number and subset yield were not different between patients and healthy donors. A total of 85 million to 110 million sorted cells were examined across all samples, and RNA yield correlated strongly with the number of cells per subset. The study compared the TCRB repertoires of sorted circulating CD4+ T cell subsets in recently diagnosed type 1 diabetes patients with those in matched healthy donors. Naive and central memory subsets were obtained from all 28 donors, but regulatory and stem cell-like memory subsets were isolated from only 8 patients and 8 healthy donors. General findings and caveats noted by the study authors: Because cDNA was sequenced instead of genomic DNA, highly expressing activated cells could be over-represented, though the groups showed no difference in activation or CD3 levels. PCR might favor shorter templates, but patient and control samples were amplified and corrected together, so any skew would affect both groups equally. Patients with type 1 diabetes made fewer insertions and deleted more nucleotides at VDJ recombination sites, implying thymic rearrangement abnormalities. Because the HLA sub-analyses included only small numbers of individuals, any influence of HLA type on TCRB rearrangement was left unresolved. Naive, central memory and regulatory TCRB repertoires appeared to be more similar among patients than among healthy donors. In all four CD4+ subsets, TCRB CDR3 length was moderately but significantly shorter in type 1 diabetes patients.

CDR1 is given as SEHNR and CDR2 as FQNEAQ, both from the germline V gene (reference sequence). The CDR3 runs 12 amino acids, cysteine and phenylalanine included. The DNA shown is the 36-base CDR3, in frame from base 1. V is clipped by 5 bases and J by 4 bases, and the sequence between their germline boundaries is 8 bases long. A single peripheral blood draw of 90 to 150 mL on average was collected from each donor into heparinised tubes. A BD FACSAria II and a panel including CD45RO, CCR7, CD25, CD127, CD95 and CD27 were used to sort naive, central memory, regulatory and stem cell-like memory CD4+ T cells. All sorted populations exceeded 95% purity. PBMCs were separated immediately by Lymphoprep density gradient centrifugation and were stained directly, without being cultured. Samples were stained and sorted in pairs, with one healthy donor and one patient per experiment, so that batch effects were minimized.

All of the isolated RNA was reverse transcribed with the High Capacity cDNA Reverse Transcription Kit, so expressed TCRB transcripts were sequenced. Naive, central memory and regulatory T cell samples underwent deep immunoSEQ sequencing, averaging around 3.7 million total reads per sample. After sorted cells were lysed in RLT buffer, RNA was extracted with DNase-treated RNeasy Micro or Mini kits, with the choice depending on cell number. Each cell subset was processed on its own to prevent cross-contamination, while patient and healthy donor samples were processed together. The immunoSEQ multiplex PCR was used to amplify TCRB sequences from cDNA, generating 87-bp fragments that spanned the CDR3 region. The amplicons were sequenced using the Illumina HiSeq platform. As for how the authors treated the data: Synthetic template baselines were used to correct PCR bias computationally, reads within Hamming distance 2 were collapsed together, and singletons that could not be merged were discarded. By aligning reads against IMGT, V, D and J genes, CDR3 length, and insertions or deletions at six rearrangement sites were assigned. Within each subset, clonotype counts were normalized to sorted cell number, after which true diversity and Gini coefficients were computed with the tcR R package. The overlap coefficient, calculated on TCRB nucleotide sequences, was used to measure repertoire sharing. The table was pulled from immuneACCESS by TCRdb, which kept in-frame rearrangements only. Such tables lose some clones; where checked, under half of the loss comes from unresolved V genes, and the rest has no known cause. That table is the source of V, J and clone size, and D and trimming were worked out from the DNA. For this sample there are 130,000 or so clones; 7% to 10% appear just once. The top ten constitute 0.6% to 0.8% of the sample.

Points on this clone: Its antigen remains undetermined. No much larger clone is present one base from it, and per-base qualities are unavailable.

This receptor was identified in a man aged 18 to 29 in good health. The sequencing sample was made of central memory CD4+ T cells from blood. The chain uses TRBV7-9 and TRBJ1-2; the D gene identity is not certain. The DNA sequence is TGTGCCAGCAGCATACAGCTCTATGGCTACACCTTC. It specifies CASSIQLYGYTF. When the CDR3 is completed using the reference TRBV7-9 and TRBJ1-2 genes on either side, the full variable domain is DTGVSQNPRHKITKRGQNVTFRCDPISEHNRLYWYRQTLGQGPEFLTYFQNEAQLEKSRLLSDRFSAERPKGSFSTLEIQRTEQGDSAMYLCASSIQLYGYTFGSGTRLTVV.